This is a list of T cell receptor beta chains from one sample in a study of CD4+ T cells in melanoma. TCRdb keeps only in-frame clones here, not all; method: immunoSEQ multiplex PCR. The sample lists about 140,000 clones; around 90% were seen once. The receptors shown here come from a human donor with melanoma. Each CDR3 is given with its conserved first and last residue. A D gene is named only where the DNA matches it firmly. Size is stated for part of the rows, as once, few or many counts, or as a class when the clone is expanded.

TRBJ1-1,once,TRBV6-5,TRBD1,CASSYSSGGTGEAFF,TGTGCCAGCAGTTACTCGAGCGGGGGGACAGGCGAAGCTTTCTTT
TRBJ1-3,NA,TRBV20-1,NA,CAGGSGNTIYF,TGCGCGGGAGGCTCTGGAAACACCATATATTTT
TRBJ2-1,NA,TRBV6-1,NA,CASSVLYEQFF,TGTGCCAGCAGTGTTCTCTATGAGCAGTTCTTC
TRBJ1-1,NA,TRBV19,NA,CASHFTGNTEAFF,TGTGCCAGCCATTTCACAGGGAACACTGAAGCTTTCTTT
TRBJ2-3,once,TRBV27,NA,CASSLVNADTQYF,TGTGCCAGCAGTTTGGTCAACGCAGATACGCAGTATTTT
TRBJ2-7,NA,TRBV7-8,TRBD1,CASSSGQGKSYEQYF,TGTGCCAGCAGCTCGGGACAGGGTAAATCCTACGAGCAGTACTTC
TRBJ2-5,NA,TRBV19,NA,CASSLSPWGRETQYF,TGTGCCAGTAGTCTTTCCCCGTGGGGACGAGAGACCCAGTACTTC
TRBJ1-6,NA,TRBV10-2,TRBD1,CASSETVGTGSWAPLHF,TGCGCCAGCAGTGAAACTGTTGGGACAGGGTCTTGGGCACCCCTCCACTTT
TRBJ1-5,many,TRBV7-8,NA,CASSLSARGFSGQPQHF,TGTGCCAGCAGCTTATCAGCGCGGGGGTTCTCAGGTCAGCCCCAGCATTTT
TRBJ1-3,few,TRBV19,TRBD1,CASSRTGVFSGNTIYF,TGTGCCAGTAGTAGGACAGGGGTTTTCTCTGGAAACACCATATATTTT
TRBJ2-1,NA,TRBV11-2,NA,CASRWRRPLDEQFF,TGTGCCAGCAGATGGAGGCGGCCCCTCGATGAGCAGTTCTTC
TRBJ1-2,NA,TRBV5-4,NA,CASTKLGAGYTF,TGTGCCAGCACCAAGCTCGGGGCTGGCTACACCTTC
TRBJ1-2,NA,TRBV13,NA,CASSLGAGTTVYGYTF,TGTGCCAGCAGCTTAGGGGCAGGCACCACCGTCTATGGCTACACCTTC
TRBJ2-5,NA,TRBV21-1,NA,CASSKVSQTEETQYF,TGTGCCAGCAGCAAAGTCAGCCAGACAGAAGAGACCCAGTACTTC
TRBJ1-3,NA,TRBV5-1,NA,CASSLVADSGNTIYF,TGCGCCAGCAGCTTGGTGGCAGACTCTGGAAACACCATATATTTT
TRBJ2-1,once,TRBV7-3,NA,CASSLSSLNEQFF,TGTGCCAGCAGCCTCAGTAGTCTCAATGAGCAGTTCTTC
TRBJ1-6,NA,TRBV18,NA,CASSQTDGLISPLHF,TGTGCCAGCTCACAAACGGACGGACTCATCTCACCCCTCCACTTT
TRBJ1-1,NA,TRBV5-1,TRBD1,CASSFSGTGVGGTEAFF,TGCGCCAGCAGTTTCTCCGGGACAGGGGTCGGTGGCACTGAAGCTTTCTTT
TRBJ2-4,NA,TRBV2,TRBD2,CAGDSGGVAKNIQYF,TGTGCCGGTGATAGCGGGGGGGTAGCCAAAAACATTCAGTACTTC
TRBJ1-2,few,TRBV7-2,NA,CASSLLTAYGYTF,TGTGCCAGCAGCTTATTAACAGCCTATGGCTACACCTTC
TRBJ2-3,NA,TRBV19,TRBD2,CASSSQLAGRTDTQYF,TGTGCCAGTAGTAGTCAACTAGCGGGGCGAACAGATACGCAGTATTTT
TRBJ1-3,NA,TRBV29-1,NA,CSVGRSGSGNTIYF,TGCAGCGTTGGTCGGTCGGGGTCTGGAAACACCATATATTTT
TRBJ2-7,NA,TRBV6-5,NA,CASSYSRSYEQYF,TGTGCCAGCAGTTACTCCCGTTCCTACGAGCAGTACTTC
TRBJ1-6,once,TRBV5-6,NA,CASSRRHTYNSPLHF,TGTGCCAGCAGCAGAAGACATACCTATAATTCACCCCTCCACTTT
TRBJ2-3,NA,TRBV18,NA,CASSPPSTASTDTQYF,TGTGCCAGCTCACCACCGTCAACGGCCAGCACAGATACGCAGTATTTT
TRBJ2-3,once,TRBV5-1,TRBD2,CASSLSLAADTQYF,TGCGCCAGCAGCTTGAGCCTAGCGGCAGATACGCAGTATTTT
TRBJ2-7,NA,TRBV29-1,TRBD1,CSVQDRGLPGEQYF,TGCAGCGTTCAGGACAGGGGGCTTCCGGGGGAGCAGTACTTC
TRBJ2-5,NA,TRBV10-3,TRBD2,CAISTSGETQYF,TGTGCCATCTCGACTAGCGGGGAGACCCAGTACTTC
TRBJ1-6,NA,TRBV4-1,NA,CASSFQGSGNSPLHF,TGCGCCAGCAGCTTCCAGGGAAGTGGTAATTCACCCCTCCACTTT
TRBJ2-3,NA,TRBV5-4,NA,CASSLDFRELEGTDTQYF,TGTGCCAGCAGCTTGGACTTCCGTGAGCTAGAAGGTACAGATACGCAGTATTTT
TRBJ2-7,once,TRBV2,NA,CASRAETYEQYF,TGTGCCAGCAGGGCAGAAACCTACGAGCAGTACTTC
TRBJ2-7,NA,TRBV29-1,TRBD2,CSVDGGGGYEQYF,TGCAGCGTTGATGGCGGGGGGGGTTACGAGCAGTACTTC
TRBJ1-4,NA,TRBV6-1,TRBD1,CASRGTGATNEKLFF,TGTGCCAGCAGGGGAACAGGGGCAACTAATGAAAAACTGTTTTTT
TRBJ1-1,NA,TRBV18,NA,CASSPQGTEAFF,TGTGCCAGCTCACCACAGGGCACTGAAGCTTTCTTT
TRBJ1-5,NA,TRBV5-1,NA,CASSPDPRGSQPQHF,TGCGCCAGCAGCCCGGATCCCAGGGGAAGTCAGCCCCAGCATTTT
TRBJ2-1,NA,TRBV29-1,TRBD1,CSVGPGQGAYNEQFF,TGCAGCGTTGGACCTGGACAGGGGGCCTACAATGAGCAGTTCTTC
TRBJ1-3,NA,TRBV12-5,NA,CASGSWVGTTGNTIYF,TGTGCTAGTGGTTCCTGGGTGGGTACTACAGGAAACACCATATATTTT
TRBJ2-3,NA,TRBV5-1,TRBD2,CASSEAGGRSDTQYF,TGCGCCAGCAGCGAAGCGGGGGGGCGGTCGGATACGCAGTATTTT
TRBJ2-7,NA,TRBV5-4,NA,CASSWGAGRAEQYF,TGTGCCAGCAGCTGGGGGGCGGGGCGGGCCGAGCAGTACTTC
TRBJ2-1,NA,TRBV7-2,TRBD2,CASSLGTSGGGVYEQFF,TGTGCCAGCAGCTTAGGTACTAGCGGGGGGGGAGTATATGAGCAGTTCTTC
TRBJ1-1,NA,TRBV5-1,TRBD1,CASSRGQATEAFF,TGCGCCAGCAGCCGGGGACAGGCGACTGAAGCTTTCTTT
TRBJ1-1,NA,TRBV6-5,NA,CASRQEPNTEAFF,TGTGCCAGTCGACAGGAGCCTAACACTGAAGCTTTCTTT
TRBJ2-7,NA,TRBV7-8,TRBD1,CASSTRTGRYEQYF,TGTGCCAGCAGCACTCGGACAGGGCGGTACGAGCAGTACTTC
TRBJ2-2,NA,TRBV5-1,NA,CASSLGGAVAGELFF,TGCGCCAGCAGCTTGGGTGGGGCCGTCGCCGGGGAGCTGTTTTTT
TRBJ1-1,NA,TRBV11-2,NA,CASSSQGGGRTEAFF,TGTGCCAGCAGCTCCCAAGGTGGGGGGCGAACTGAAGCTTTCTTT
TRBJ1-2,NA,TRBV11-3,NA,CASSQQEAHGYTF,TGTGCCAGCAGCCAACAGGAGGCGCATGGCTACACCTTC
TRBJ2-3,NA,TRBV7-7,NA,CASSSGISTGTDTQYF,TGTGCCAGCAGCTCAGGGATCTCGACGGGCACAGATACGCAGTATTTT
TRBJ2-5,NA,TRBV7-2,NA,CASSSGGRETQYF,TGTGCCAGCAGCTCGGGGGGCCGAGAGACCCAGTACTTC
TRBJ1-4,NA,TRBV4-1,NA,CASSLGRDGWGNEKLFF,TGCGCCAGCAGCCTCGGGAGGGATGGATGGGGTAATGAAAAACTGTTTTTT
TRBJ1-1,NA,TRBV6-1,NA,CASSDLIGRGNTEAFF,TGTGCCAGCAGTGATCTAATAGGGAGAGGGAACACTGAAGCTTTCTTT
TRBJ2-2,NA,TRBV27,TRBD2,CASKRAGGNTGELFF,TGTGCCAGCAAACGAGCGGGGGGCAACACCGGGGAGCTGTTTTTT
TRBJ2-7,NA,TRBV10-3,NA,CAISERAVGGLGAYEQYF,TGTGCCATCAGTGAAAGGGCTGTGGGAGGACTGGGGGCCTACGAGCAGTACTTC
TRBJ2-3,NA,TRBV20-1,NA,CSGGGDTQYF,TGCAGTGGAGGGGGGGATACGCAGTATTTT